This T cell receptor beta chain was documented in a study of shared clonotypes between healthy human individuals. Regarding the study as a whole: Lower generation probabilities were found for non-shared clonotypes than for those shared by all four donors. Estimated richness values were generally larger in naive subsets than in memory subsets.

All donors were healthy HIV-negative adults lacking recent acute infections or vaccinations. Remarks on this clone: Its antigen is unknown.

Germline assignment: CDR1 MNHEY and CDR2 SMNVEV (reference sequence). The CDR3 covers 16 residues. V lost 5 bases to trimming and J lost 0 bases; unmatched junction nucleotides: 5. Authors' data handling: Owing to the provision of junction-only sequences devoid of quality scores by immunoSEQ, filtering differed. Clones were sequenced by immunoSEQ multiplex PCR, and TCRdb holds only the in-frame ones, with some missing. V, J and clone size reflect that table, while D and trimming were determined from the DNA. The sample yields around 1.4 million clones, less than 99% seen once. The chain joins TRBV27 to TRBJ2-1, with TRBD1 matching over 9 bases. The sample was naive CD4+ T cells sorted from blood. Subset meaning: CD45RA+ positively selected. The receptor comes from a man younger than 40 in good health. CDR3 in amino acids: CASSPNRGLSYNEQFF. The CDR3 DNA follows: TGTGCCAGCAGTCCGAACAGGGGGCTCTCCTACAATGAGCAGTTCTTC.